Listed here are 11 T cell receptor beta chains from one sample, sequenced in a study of blood T cell repertoires in COVID-19 (dated by TCRdb to 2020 to 2022). The library relied on the immunoSEQ multiplex PCR assay. This is the immuneACCESS table as TCRdb keeps it, with only in-frame sequences that have V and J called. A part of the clones is gone; compared with another copy, unresolved V genes explain less than half, and the rest is unexplained. The sample table holds 120,000 or so clones, of which 85% were seen once. The ten top clones hold 6.6% of the sample. The sample comprised peripheral blood. The receptors derive from an elderly man with active or convalescent COVID-19.

This chain uses TRBV19 with TRBJ1-6; D gene unclear. The CDR3 contains 15 residues. The germline V gene has CDR1 LNHDA and CDR2 SQIVND (reference sequence). V shed 4 bases and J shed 7 bases, with 14 bases lying between them. CDR3 DNA sequence: TGTGCCAGTAGTACCCGGGAGGGAGACAATTCACCCCTCCACTTT. Protein product: CASSTREGDNSPLHF.

This clone was seen only once. The chain carries TRBV3-1 (or the pseudogene TRBV3-2) and TRBJ2-7; a possible D gene is TRBD2 (7 bases). The germline V and J ends were trimmed by 3 bases and 3 bases, with 12 bases remaining between them. The germline gives CDR1 LGHDT, CDR2 YNNKEL (reference sequence). This CDR3 is 14 amino acids long. Written as DNA, the CDR3 is TGTGCCAGCAGCCATGAGGGGGGGTACTACGAGCAGTACTTC. It yields the protein CASSHEGGYYEQYF.

This clone occurred many times. The identical CDR3 is also encoded by other nucleotide sequences in the sample. CDR3 nucleotides: TGTGCCAGCAGCTTAGCGGGAGGCTACGAGCAGTACTTC. It encodes CASSLAGGYEQYF. The rearrangement links TRBV7-6 to TRBJ2-7; weak D call: TRBD2 (6 bases). CDR1 SGHVS and CDR2 FNYEAQ come from the germline V gene. This CDR3 comprises 13 residues. The V end lost 0 bases, the J end lost 3 bases, and 6 bases lay between the germline ends. Together with reference TRBV7-6 and TRBJ2-7, the CDR3 gives the full variable domain: GAGVSQSPRYKVTKRGQDVALRCDPISGHVSLYWYRQALGQGPEFLTYFNYEAQQDKSGLPNDRFSAERPEGSISTLTIQRTEQRDSAMYRCASSLAGGYEQYFGPGTRLTVT.

The gene calls are TRBV6-5 and TRBJ2-5, with D tentatively TRBD1 (5 bases). The CDR3 totals 13 residues. With 9 bases removed from V and 5 bases from J, the gap between germline ends came to 16 bases. The germline V gene encodes CDR1 MNHEY and CDR2 SVGAGI. The CDR3 protein is CASRIKGLETQYF. CDR3 nucleotides: TGTGCCAGTCGAATTAAGGGGCTGGAGACCCAGTACTTC.

The V call is TRBV3-1 (or the pseudogene TRBV3-2), the J call TRBJ1-3; TRBD1 agrees at 11 bases. Germline V gives CDR1 LGHDT, CDR2 YNNKEL (reference sequence). The CDR3 is 18 residues long. J gave up 8 bases and V 3 bases, and 15 bases lay outside the gene matches. CDR3: CASSHTTRGQGARHTIYF. As DNA, the CDR3 is TGTGCCAGCAGCCATACCACCCGCGGACAGGGGGCCAGACACACCATATATTTT.

The chain combines TRBV11-1 with TRBJ2-5; 11 bases agree with TRBD1. CDR3 size: 16 residues. Trimming took 3 bases from V and 5 from J; bases not matched to a gene: 8. CDR1 and CDR2 (germline): SGHAT, FQDESV (reference sequence). Written as DNA, the CDR3 is TGTGCCAGCAGCTTCTCCGGGACAGGGGGAAGGGAGACCCAGTACTTC. Its protein product is CASSFSGTGGRETQYF.

The chain is built from TRBV6-5 and TRBJ1-5; D uncertain. The CDR3 consists of 13 residues. The V end lost 5 bases, the J end lost 5 bases, and 10 bases lay between the germline ends. The germline gives CDR1 MNHEY, CDR2 SVGAGI. The CDR3 sequence is CASSLGLYQPQHF. The CDR3 nucleotides are TGTGCCAGCAGTCTGGGCCTATATCAGCCCCAGCATTTT.

The rearrangement links TRBV10-3 to TRBJ2-7; 9 bases are shared with TRBD1. Germline CDR1 reads ENHRY; CDR2 reads SYGVKD. The ends lost 6 bases at V and 0 bases at J; junction bases unmatched: 3. The CDR3 covers 14 residues. The CDR3 DNA sequence: TGTGCCATCAGGGGGGACAGGGACTCCTACGAGCAGTACTTC. It translates to CAIRGDRDSYEQYF.

In DNA, the CDR3 is TGTGCCAGCAGCTCCGGACAGGGCGGATTATACGAGCAGTACTTC. Translated, it gives CASSSGQGGLYEQYF. The gene calls are TRBV5-4 and TRBJ2-7; 8 positions match TRBD1. The CDR3 spans 15 residues. Per the germline V gene, CDR1 is SGHNT and CDR2 is YYREEE (reference sequence). V shed 3 bases and J 4 bases; nucleotides not matched to a gene: 9.

The chain employs TRBV7-8 and TRBJ2-3; 9 nucleotides agree with TRBD1. Germline assignment: CDR1 SGHVS and CDR2 FQNEAQ. The CDR3 has 14 amino acids. V lost 7 bases to trimming and J lost 1 base; unmatched junction nucleotides: 3. CDR3 region: CASNRQGGTDTQYF. CDR3 DNA sequence: TGTGCCAGCAACCGACAGGGGGGCACAGATACGCAGTATTTT.

The chain carries TRBV12-5 and TRBJ2-3; 9 nucleotides align to TRBD1. The CDR3 is 16 residues long. The ends lost 6 bases at V and 6 bases at J; junction bases unmatched: 13. Germline-derived CDR1 and CDR2 are LGHNT and FRNRAP. CDR3 coding DNA: TGTGCTAGTGGCCCTACCGGGACAGGGCCTTTGGATACGCAGTATTTT. Amino acid sequence: CASGPTGTGPLDTQYF.